These 8 T cell receptor beta chains were sequenced from one sample in a study of PD-L1 blockade in urothelial cancer. Specified time point: pretreatment peripheral blood. The method was immunoSEQ multiplex PCR; TCRdb's version includes in-frame clones alone and lacks a portion of them. The sample lists over 75,000 clones, approximately 87% occurring once. Here the sequenced sample was PBMCs, taken around atezolizumab (anti-PD-L1) treatment. The receptors come from a man between 60 and 75 years old with urothelial cancer.

The chain uses TRBV4-1 and TRBJ1-5, with 12 bases lining up with TRBD1. Germline trimming cut 3 bases from V and 7 bases from J; bases unmatched to any gene: 7. CDR1 and CDR2 (germline): MGHRA, YSYEKL. The CDR3 covers 16 residues. CDR3 residues: CASSQTPGQGAQPQHF. In nucleotides, the CDR3 is TGCGCCAGCAGCCAGACTCCGGGACAGGGGGCACAGCCCCAGCATTTT.

The CDR3 sequence: CAWSTGDRQYF. Here the CDR3 DNA reads TGTGCCTGGAGTACGGGGGATCGGCAGTATTTT. The chain links TRBV30 to TRBJ2-3; maybe TRBD2 (6 bases). CDR1 and CDR2 (germline): GTSNPN, SVGIG (reference sequence). The CDR3 has 11 amino acids. Trimming cost V 2 bases and J 11 bases, with 11 bases left between them.

The genes are TRBV9 and TRBJ1-6; 10 bases line up with TRBD1. Unmatched junction bases numbered 4, after V lost 0 bases and J lost 10 bases. CDR1 and CDR2 (germline): SGDLS, YYNGEE. This CDR3 contains 15 residues. DNA for the CDR3: TGTGCCAGCAGCGTAGGGGACAGGGGATTGTCACCCCTCCACTTT. It codes for CASSVGDRGLSPLHF.

The sample holds a few counts of this clone. The rearrangement uses TRBV10-1 and TRBJ2-7; D is perhaps TRBD2 (5 bases). V lost 0 bases and J 2 bases, leaving 11 bases between the germline ends. Germline CDR1 is WNHNN and CDR2 is SYGVQD (reference sequence). The CDR3 loop spans 15 amino acids. CDR3 residues: CASSESRVGTYEQYF. CDR3 coding DNA: TGCGCCAGCAGTGAGTCGCGGGTAGGAACCTACGAGCAGTACTTC.

This clone has only one observation. This chain links TRBV2 with TRBJ2-5; 8 positions agree with TRBD1. There are 14 residues in the CDR3. In germline, CDR1 is SNHLY, CDR2 FYNNEI. Trimming removed 6 bases from V and 4 bases from J; junction bases left unmatched: 7. The CDR3 sequence: CASRPQGARETQYF. The CDR3, as DNA: TGTGCCAGCAGACCCCAGGGGGCCCGAGAGACCCAGTACTTC.

This chain uses TRBV6-4 with TRBJ2-1; 12 bases match TRBD1. CDR1 MRHNA and CDR2 SNTAGT come from the germline V gene. The V and J ends lost 4 bases and 7 bases, in that order; junction bases with no gene match: 5. This CDR3 contains 15 residues. The CDR3 loop reads CASSAPGQGANEQFF. DNA of the CDR3: TGTGCCAGCAGTGCGCCGGGACAGGGGGCGAATGAGCAGTTCTTC.

The rearrangement joins TRBV29-1 to TRBJ2-7; TRBD1 matches 7 bases. The V gene end was trimmed by 7 bases and the J gene end by 3 bases; junction bases not matched to a gene: 6. The germline CDR1 and CDR2 sequences are SQVTM and ANQGSEA. The CDR3 has 12 amino acids. The CDR3 nucleotides read TGCAGCGGAGGGGACAGCGGCTACGAGCAGTACTTC. Its protein product is CSGGDSGYEQYF.

V gene TRBV28 combines with J gene TRBJ2-1, with 9 bases fitting TRBD2. Per the germline V gene, CDR1 is MDHEN and CDR2 is SYDVKM. The trim removed 4 bases at V and 8 bases at J, leaving 3 bases unmatched. This CDR3 contains 13 residues. CDR3 loop: CASSSLAGDEQFF. CDR3 bases: TGTGCCAGCAGTTCTTTAGCGGGAGATGAGCAGTTCTTC.